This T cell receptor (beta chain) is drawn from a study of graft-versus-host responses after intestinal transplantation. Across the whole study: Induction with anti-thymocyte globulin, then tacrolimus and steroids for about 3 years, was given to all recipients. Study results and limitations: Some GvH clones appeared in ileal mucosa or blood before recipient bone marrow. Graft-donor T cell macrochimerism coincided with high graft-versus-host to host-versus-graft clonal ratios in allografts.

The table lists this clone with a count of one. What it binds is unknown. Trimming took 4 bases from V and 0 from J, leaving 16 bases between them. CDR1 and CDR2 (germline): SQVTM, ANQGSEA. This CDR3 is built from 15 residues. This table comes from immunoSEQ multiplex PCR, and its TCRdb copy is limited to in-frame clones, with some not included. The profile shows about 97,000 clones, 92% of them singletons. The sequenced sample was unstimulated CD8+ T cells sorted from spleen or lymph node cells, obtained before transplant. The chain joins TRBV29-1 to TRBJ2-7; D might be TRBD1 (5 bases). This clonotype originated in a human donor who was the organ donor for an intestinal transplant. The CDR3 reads CSVGAWFRASYEQYF. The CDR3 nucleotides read TGCAGCGTTGGAGCCTGGTTCAGGGCCTCCTACGAGCAGTACTTC.